Below, 17 T cell receptor beta chains from the same sample are listed, as sequenced in a study of control samples from healthy donors and cancer patients. Libraries were prepared by immunoSEQ multiplex PCR; TCRdb keeps only in-frame clonotypes and omits some of them. The sample lists about 170,000 clones; around 93% were seen once. The specimen sequenced was blood. Every receptor here comes from a woman aged 60-75 years in good health.

The chain combines TRBV9 with TRBJ1-2; a weak D match, TRBD1 (5 bases). The CDR3 runs 12 residues. Germline loops: CDR1 SGDLS, CDR2 YYNGEE. Trimming took 4 bases from V and 5 from J, leaving 9 bases between them. CDR3 in amino acids: CASSRDRYGYTF. Here the CDR3 DNA reads TGTGCCAGCAGCCGGGACCGTTATGGCTACACCTTC.

This chain links TRBV6-2 or TRBV6-3 with TRBJ2-7, with 8 nucleotides matching TRBD2. This CDR3 is 15 amino acids long. Trimming at V came to 5 bases and at J to 0 bases, leaving 6 bases not matched to a gene. CDR1 and CDR2 from the germline V gene are MNHEY and SVGEGT. The CDR3 loop reads CASSRQRGSSYEQYF. The CDR3, as DNA: TGTGCCAGCAGTCGACAGCGGGGGTCCTCCTACGAGCAGTACTTC.

This chain joins TRBV3-1 (or the pseudogene TRBV3-2) and TRBJ1-2; 7 bases are a match to TRBD1. Losses at the gene ends were 1 base for V and 5 bases for J; bases not matched to a gene: 7. This CDR3 has 15 amino acids. Germline CDR1 and CDR2: LGHDT and YNNKEL (reference sequence). The CDR3 loop is CASSQVGTASYGYTF. The CDR3 DNA is TGTGCCAGCAGCCAAGTCGGGACAGCTTCGTATGGCTACACCTTC.

The chain has TRBV7-2 and TRBJ1-1, with D possibly matching TRBD1 (6 bases). The germline V gene has CDR1 SGHTA and CDR2 FQGNSA. There are 14 residues in the CDR3. Trimming stripped 3 bases from V and 0 bases from J, with 8 bases between. In DNA form, the CDR3 reads TGTGCCAGCAGCTTCACAGGGATGAACACTGAAGCTTTCTTT. Protein: CASSFTGMNTEAFF.

With regard to this clone: The identical CDR3 is also encoded by other nucleotide sequences in the sample. The V and J genes are TRBV9 and TRBJ2-2; D is unresolved. The CDR3 length is 13 residues. Per germline, CDR1 SGDLS and CDR2 YYNGEE. V was shortened by 0 bases and J by 4 bases, with 4 bases between the two germline ends. The CDR3 DNA is TGTGCCAGCAGCGTAGGTCCCACCGGGGAGCTGTTTTTT. Protein sequence: CASSVGPTGELFF.

The CDR3 bases are TGTGCCTGGGCAGGTTACGGTGGCTACACCTTC. It is translated as CAWAGYGGYTF. The chain employs TRBV30 and TRBJ1-2; no reliable D call. V shed 5 bases and J shed 7 bases, with 11 bases lying between them. Germline CDR1 reads GTSNPN; CDR2 reads SVGIG (reference sequence). The CDR3 sequence is 11 residues long.

The chain recombines TRBV10-3 with TRBJ2-1; 7 positions match TRBD2. The CDR3 consists of 17 residues. Germline lookup yields CDR1 ENHRY and CDR2 SYGVKD. V was clipped by 8 bases and J by 0 bases; unmatched bases: 13. The CDR3 is CAIAVGGAGSSYNEQFF. The CDR3 nucleotides read TGTGCCATCGCAGTGGGAGGAGCGGGGAGCTCCTACAATGAGCAGTTCTTC.

In regard to this clone: Within the sample, other DNA sequences also encode this same CDR3. The rearrangement uses TRBV6-2 or TRBV6-3 and TRBJ1-5; D gene uncertain. V was pared by 2 bases and J by 7 bases, with 6 bases between. The germline V gene encodes CDR1 MNHEY and CDR2 SVGEGT. The CDR3 sequence is 12 residues long. CDR3 residues: CASSYIGQPQHF. CDR3 in DNA: TGTGCCAGCAGTTACATCGGACAGCCCCAGCATTTT.

The chain couples TRBV18 to TRBJ2-4; D gene unclear. The CDR3 is 14 amino acids. CDR1 and CDR2 (germline): KGHSH, LQKENI. V shed 6 bases and J shed 7 bases, with 16 bases lying between them. CDR3 nucleotides: TGTGCCAGCTCCCAATTGGATATTGGGAACATTCAGTACTTC. This encodes CASSQLDIGNIQYF.

The rearrangement joins TRBV3-1 (or the pseudogene TRBV3-2) to TRBJ1-2; 7 bases agree with TRBD1. V lost 2 bases and J lost 3; bases outside the gene matches: 3. CDR1 is LGHDT and CDR2 is YNNKEL in the germline V gene (reference sequence). The CDR3 is 14 residues long. The CDR3 DNA follows: TGTGCCAGCAGCCAAACAGGGGTATACTATGGCTACACCTTC. It encodes CASSQTGVYYGYTF.

The V and J genes are TRBV7-2 and TRBJ2-7; TRBD2 aligns across 7 bases. V shed 5 bases and J 0 bases; nucleotides not matched to a gene: 7. The CDR3 contains 15 residues. Germline V gene lookup returns CDR1 SGHTA and CDR2 FQGNSA. CDR3 loop: CASSPLAGVSYEQYF. CDR3 nucleotide sequence: TGTGCCAGCAGCCCGTTAGCGGGTGTCTCCTACGAGCAGTACTTC.

The rearrangement joins TRBV7-9 to TRBJ2-3; 7 nucleotides agree with TRBD2. There are 15 residues in the CDR3. Germline CDR1 and CDR2: SEHNR and FQNEAQ (reference sequence). J lost 3 bases, V lost 5 bases, and 8 bases had no gene match. CDR3 residues: CASSVKSRGTDTQYF. CDR3 sequence (DNA): TGTGCCAGCAGCGTAAAATCGCGGGGGACAGATACGCAGTATTTT. Combining the CDR3 with reference TRBV7-9 and TRBJ2-3 gives the whole variable domain DTGVSQNPRHKITKRGQNVTFRCDPISEHNRLYWYRQTLGQGPEFLTYFQNEAQLEKSRLLSDRFSAERPKGSFSTLEIQRTEQGDSAMYLCASSVKSRGTDTQYFGPGTRLTVL.

The chain joins TRBV7-8 to TRBJ1-2; the D gene is possibly TRBD1 (6 bases). Trimming stripped 1 base from V and 8 bases from J, with 20 bases between. The germline CDR1 and CDR2 sequences are SGHVS and FQNEAQ. The CDR3 runs to 16 residues. The CDR3 DNA is TGTGCCAGCAGCTTAGGGGGGTCCAACAGGGTGGGAGGCTACACCTTC. This encodes CASSLGGSNRVGGYTF.

The chain uses TRBV7-9 and TRBJ2-7; 14 positions agree with TRBD2. Losses at the gene ends were 1 base for V and 1 base for J; bases not matched to a gene: 9. This CDR3 has 19 residues. CDR1 SEHNR and CDR2 FQNEAQ come from the germline V gene (reference sequence). The CDR3 nucleotides read TGTGCCAGCAGCTTAGATGGACTAGCGGGGGGATCCTCGTCCTACGAGCAGTACTTC. Translation gives CASSLDGLAGGSSSYEQYF.

The chain recombines TRBV18 with TRBJ2-2; 7 positions agree with TRBD2. Germline V CDR1 and CDR2: KGHSH, LQKENI. V gave up 2 bases and J gave up 1 base; unmatched junction bases: 1. The CDR3 contains 15 residues. The CDR3 DNA sequence: TGTGCCAGCTCACCAATAGCGGGGAACACCGGGGAGCTGTTTTTT. This sequence encodes CASSPIAGNTGELFF.

V is TRBV5-6 and J is TRBJ1-5; D is possibly TRBD1 (5 bases). CDR1 and CDR2 (germline): SGHDT, YYEEEE. The CDR3 consists of 15 residues. V lost 2 bases and J lost 1, with 10 bases in between. CDR3 region: CASSFAQVSNQPQHF. CDR3 bases: TGTGCCAGCAGCTTCGCACAGGTCAGCAATCAGCCCCAGCATTTT.

The chain is built from TRBV7-2 and TRBJ2-5; TRBD1 matches 9 bases. Per the germline V gene, CDR1 is SGHTA and CDR2 is FQGNSA. J lost 4 bases, V lost 4 bases, and 1 base had no gene match. There are 13 residues in the CDR3. The CDR3 loop is CASSWTGVETQYF. CDR3 nucleotide sequence: TGTGCCAGCAGCTGGACAGGGGTAGAGACCCAGTACTTC.